This T cell receptor (beta chain) was sequenced during a study of cytomegalovirus exposure and HLA in healthy donors (dated by TCRdb to about 2017). The study in broad terms: An earlier analysis of under 600 of the donors reported more than 250 Gb of sequence data and 100 million to 130 million unique TCR beta sequences from about 200 million T cells. An early release covering about 600 HLA-typed donors comprised about 290 gigabases of sequencing data and around 85 million unique TCR sequences. The genetic ancestry cluster associated with self-reported Caucasian donors included approximately 85% of the roughly 390 genotyped donors. The study aimed to test whether signatures of past pathogen exposure could be identified by cataloging public T cell receptors. The study used immunosequencing to profile the T cell repertoires of about 670 subjects and linked those repertoires to cytomegalovirus serostatus. Along with the approximately 700-subject first cohort, a separate validation cohort of over a hundred different subjects was used. The study combined high-throughput TCR immunosequencing, statistical association of individual TCRs with disease status, and machine learning to predict cytomegalovirus infection status. A later analysis re-examined previously published TCR beta repertoires from several hundred donors and added high-resolution HLA genotyping to investigate patterns of TCR occurrence. Rather than using new phenotypic data, the later analysis identified candidate immune exposures from TCR beta sequences and from how often those sequences occurred across donors. To decide whether each TCR beta V gene segment behaved as functional or pseudogenic, an earlier analysis of 587 of the donors relied on high-throughput TCR beta sequencing. Donor age, sex, ethnicity and CMV serostatus were compiled together with the repertoire data. A later genetic analysis took genome-wide SNP genotypes for about 55% of the roughly 700 donors and used that subset as a discovery cohort. All discovery cohort repertoires had been generated using a single sequencing platform. HLA typing covered class I and class II loci at four-digit resolution. The number of donors typed differed by locus, with 629-630 for A, B, C, DRB1 and DQB1, around 520 for DQA1, 600 to 610 for DPA1, and about 450 for DPB1. Several DR-DQ haplotypes were treated as single units for association and clustering because of strong linkage in the cohort. Among 350 to 400 genotyped donors of the cohort, an average of about 240,000 unique TCR beta nucleotide sequences were sequenced per donor, about a sixth of them non-productive. Broad study findings and their caveats: In this cohort, only TCR beta chains were sequenced, and detectable features were limited by the absence of alpha or paired-chain data. Linkage disequilibrium might explain the correlated functional status among segregating V segments, but an unknown experimental factor could not be ruled out. A total of 164 TCR beta chains were listed by the study as associated with cytomegalovirus. Specific HLA alleles were associated with 15,000 to 20,000 TCR beta sequences at a false discovery rate of 0.05 in a later analysis. In a later analysis, most CMV-associated TCR beta chains were found to appear HLA-restricted, with HLA associations seemingly driven largely by CMV exposure. In a later analysis, the rate of TCR association differed among HLA loci, with DRB1 alleles having the most associated TCRs and HLA-C alleles having the fewest. In a later genetic analysis, a missense DCLRE1C variant was associated with V-gene and J-gene trimming of TCR beta chains, and the association was replicated in an independent cohort. In vitro tests confirmed that a few of the cytomegalovirus-associated TCR beta chains recognize cytomegalovirus antigens. According to a later analysis, parvovirus B19, influenza, CMV and Epstein-Barr virus appeared linked to several top co-occurrence clusters. Compared with the approximately 710-donor mean, donors in an Asian-associated ancestry cluster had fewer N-insertions in productive TCRs, according to a later genetic analysis. When HLA alleles, especially DR and DQ, strongly co-occurred, TCR associations were difficult to assign to individual alleles. CMV serostatus was the only immune exposure information available for the cohort. Because counts were too low, approximately 18 rarely observed V segments, including chromosome 9 orphons, were excluded from the earlier analysis of 587 of the donors. A further reported finding was that TCR beta sequences accurately predicted the HLA-A and HLA-B alleles for most subjects in the first cohort. A later analysis found that HLA-associated TCR beta chains were more clonally expanded and had lower generation probabilities than equally common non-associated chains. It was suggested by the authors that the approach could potentially be generalized to other disease states and immunological phenotypes. Because HLA typing was unavailable for some donors at each locus, only the typed subset was used in association tests. A cluster of highly shared sequence variants was judged likely to represent a technical artifact of the sequencing pipeline. Sequencing depth was assumed to be roughly uniform across donors in the presence/absence analyses, though that assumption may not hold. The classifier was reported to diagnose cytomegalovirus status with high specificity and sensitivity in both the original and validation cohorts. Some IMGT-functional V segments, including TRBV6-2 and TRBV6-3, could not be distinguished by the 87-base-pair reads and were therefore excluded. Broadly in line with IMGT annotations, most TCR beta V segments showed up in productive rearrangements about 90% or about 30% of the time in an earlier analysis of several hundred of the donors. Most TCR sequences were seen in very few donors, while some public TCRs were found in many individuals.

A word on this clone: What this receptor recognizes is not known. No much larger clone exists at a distance of one base, and base qualities are not known.

The library came from the immunoSEQ multiplex PCR assay. A mixture of 60 forward primers for TCR Vbeta segments and 13 reverse primers for TCR Jbeta segments was used in the multiplex PCR. A multiplex PCR assay on genomic DNA amplified the CDR3 region of rearranged TCR beta genes. On the Illumina HiSeq System, the amplified TCR beta libraries were sequenced as 87-base-pair reads. Under the source paper's analysis protocol: In a later analysis, some 80 million unique TCR beta chains were counted across the approximately 620 repertoires, and some 10 million of these chains were shared by at least two donors. Raw reads were error-corrected and collapsed into unique sequences with a nearest-neighbor algorithm that merged closely related sequences to remove PCR and sequencing errors. CDR3 sequences were aligned to IMGT reference sequences to assign V, D and J gene segments. Each retained sequence needed at least a six-nucleotide match to both a V gene segment and a J gene segment. A rearrangement was called productive if the CDR3 had no stop codons and remained in frame with V and J, and every other rearrangement was called non-productive. Following IMGT convention, CDR3 was defined as the stretch from the second conserved V-encoded cysteine to the conserved J-encoded phenylalanine. In an earlier analysis of 587 of the donors, sequences lacking an unambiguous match to a single V gene segment were excluded. An earlier analysis of under 750 of the donors called V segments functional above 56.7% productive rearrangements and segregating when the between-donor standard deviation exceeded 5%. To diagnose cytomegalovirus status from the catalog of TCR beta chain sequences, a statistical classification framework was built. In a later analysis, V and J genes were assigned by comparing TCR nucleotide sequences against IMGT/GENE-DB human TR gene sequences. The TCRdist pipeline was used in a later analysis to assign CDR3 sequences and most-parsimonious VDJ recombination scenarios. In a later analysis, every TCR beta chain was defined by the combination of its CDR3 amino acid sequence and its V-gene family, and reads without a unique V-gene family were dropped. A later analysis removed several hundred highly shared, low-generation-probability nucleotide sequences to deal with suspected cross-contamination and a sequencing artifact. In a later analysis, a clonal expansion index was calculated for each public chain from normalized within-repertoire ranks of inferred template counts. In a later analysis, generation probabilities were computed with a VDJ recombination model fitted to out-of-frame rearrangements, and the resulting probabilities were checked against IGoR. In a later analysis, TCR-TCR, TCR-HLA and TCR-CMV co-occurrence was scored with hypergeometric tests, and a repertoire-size bias correction was applied to TCR pairs. A later analysis estimated false discovery rates by permuting HLA or CMV assignments 20 times. In a later analysis, co-occurring TCRs were grouped using DBSCAN, with TCRdist sequence similarity added in when clustering inside HLA-allele-positive subsets. Co-occurrence clustering excluded repertoires with fewer than 30,000 or more than 120,000 public chains, plus five with anomalous nucleotide sharing. This is the immuneACCESS table as TCRdb keeps it, with only in-frame sequences that have V and J called. A part of the clones is gone; compared with another copy, unresolved V genes explain less than half, and the rest is unexplained. The D gene and trimming were derived from the DNA, and the V and J assignments and clone size from that table. For this sample the table gives 220,000 or so clones, of which around 80% were detected only once. Together, the top ten hold 1.7% of the sample.

The germline V gene (reference sequence) gives CDR1 as SGHNT and CDR2 as YYREEE. The junction shows trimming of 7 bases on V and 9 bases on J, and the gene matches do not reach 18 bases of it. Spanning cysteine to phenylalanine, the CDR3 consists of 16 amino acids. The read is trimmed to its CDR3 DNA, 48 bases read in frame from base 1. The cohort comprised some 730 healthy bone marrow donors. At the time of sampling, all cohort members were nominally healthy, though unrecorded immune exposures were likely present. The donor was CMV seronegative and belonged to the group of 320 or so seronegative cohort members. A peripheral blood sample was collected from each donor, and TCR beta sequencing was performed on peripheral blood mononuclear cells. Genomic DNA extraction from the blood cell samples was performed with the Qiagen DNeasy Blood Extraction Kit.

Sequencing was done on a sample of PBMCs. The source is a man aged 50 to 59 in good health and CMV-seronegative. This chain joins TRBV5-4 to TRBJ2-1; TRBD2 lines up with 8 middle nucleotides. CDR3 protein: CASRGRGAGVKGEQFF. The bases read TGTGCCAGCCGGGGGAGGGGAGCGGGAGTTAAAGGTGAGCAGTTCTTC.